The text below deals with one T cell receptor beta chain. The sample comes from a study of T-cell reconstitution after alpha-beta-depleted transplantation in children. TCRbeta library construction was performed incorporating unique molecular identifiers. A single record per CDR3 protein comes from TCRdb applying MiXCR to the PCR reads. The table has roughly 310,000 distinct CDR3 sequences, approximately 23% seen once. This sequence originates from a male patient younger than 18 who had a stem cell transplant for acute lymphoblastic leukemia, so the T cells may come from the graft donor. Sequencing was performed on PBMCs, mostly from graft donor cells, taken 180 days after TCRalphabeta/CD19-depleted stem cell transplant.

The DNA for the CDR3 is TGTGCCAGCACCAGGGTGGTAGATTCACCCCTCCACTTT. This codes for CASTRVVDSPLHF. This sequence joins TRBV28 and TRBJ1-6, with D perhaps TRBD1 (5 bases). V was cut by 7 bases and J by 8 bases, with 12 bases left in between. The length of the CDR3 is 13 residues. Per the germline V gene, CDR1 is MDHEN and CDR2 is SYDVKM.